This T cell receptor beta chain was captured by sequencing in a study of T cell repertoires in cytomegalovirus infection. Background on the study: Matching HLA type and CMV infection were both indicated by public TCR beta signatures. Study-level findings and limits: HLA-C-restricted CMV clonotypes gave the most frequent clonotype in two of eight donors. Of the TCR beta families, the public ones yielded a cumulative frequency that identified carriers of CMV plus the relevant HLA.

MiXCR was run by TCRdb on the reads, yielding one entry per CDR3 protein. The data hold around 550,000 distinct CDR3 sequences, with less than 30% observed a single time. V was clipped by 5 bases and J by 4 bases; unmatched bases: 4. The CDR3 consists of 14 residues. CDR1 is DFQATT, CDR2 SNEGSKA, per germline (reference sequence). This clonotype appeared a few times. Its specificity is unknown. Sequenced: PBMCs. The J gene is TRBJ2-1, the V gene TRBV20-1, with 11 bases identical to TRBD2. This clonotype was obtained from a human donor in good health (CMV status not recorded). Some clones in this sample may be carry-over from other donors' samples. This CDR3 reads CSAPLAGVYNEQFF. CDR3 bases: TGCAGTGCTCCACTAGCGGGAGTTTACAATGAGCAGTTCTTC.